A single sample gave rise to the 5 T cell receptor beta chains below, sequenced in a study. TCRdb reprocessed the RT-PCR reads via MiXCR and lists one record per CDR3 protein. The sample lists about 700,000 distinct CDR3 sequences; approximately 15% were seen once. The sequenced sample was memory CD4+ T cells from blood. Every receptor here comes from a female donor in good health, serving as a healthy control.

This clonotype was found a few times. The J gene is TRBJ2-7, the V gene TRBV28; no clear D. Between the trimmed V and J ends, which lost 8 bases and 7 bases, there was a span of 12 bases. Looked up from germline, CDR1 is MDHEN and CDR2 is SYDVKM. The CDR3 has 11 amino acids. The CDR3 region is CASQRSREQYF. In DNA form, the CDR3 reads TGTGCCAGCCAAAGAAGTAGGGAGCAGTACTTC.

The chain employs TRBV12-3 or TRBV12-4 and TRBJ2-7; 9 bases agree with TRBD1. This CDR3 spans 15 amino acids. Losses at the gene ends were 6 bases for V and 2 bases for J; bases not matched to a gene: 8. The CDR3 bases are TGTGCCAGCAGCAAGGGACAGGGCCAGACCTACGAGCAGTACTTC. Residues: CASSKGQGQTYEQYF.

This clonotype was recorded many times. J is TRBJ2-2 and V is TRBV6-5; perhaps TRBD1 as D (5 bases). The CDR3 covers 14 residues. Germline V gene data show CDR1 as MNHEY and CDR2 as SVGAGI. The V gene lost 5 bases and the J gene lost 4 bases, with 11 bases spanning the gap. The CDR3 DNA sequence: TGTGCCAGCAGTGCAGGGTACAGCACCGGGGAGCTGTTTTTT. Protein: CASSAGYSTGELFF.

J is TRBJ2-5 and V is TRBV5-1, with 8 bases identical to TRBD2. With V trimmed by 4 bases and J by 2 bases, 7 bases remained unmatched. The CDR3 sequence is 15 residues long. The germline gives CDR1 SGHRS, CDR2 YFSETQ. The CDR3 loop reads CASSRSGSSQETQYF. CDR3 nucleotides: TGCGCCAGCAGCCGGAGCGGGAGTAGTCAAGAGACCCAGTACTTC.

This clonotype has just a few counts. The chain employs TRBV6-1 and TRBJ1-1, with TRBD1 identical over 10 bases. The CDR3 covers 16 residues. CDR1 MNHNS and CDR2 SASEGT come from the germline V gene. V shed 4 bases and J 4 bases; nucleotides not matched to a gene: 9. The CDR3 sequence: CASSVRDRGFGTEAFF. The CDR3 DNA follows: TGTGCCAGCAGTGTCCGGGACAGGGGTTTTGGCACTGAAGCTTTCTTT.